This T cell receptor beta chain was captured by sequencing in a study of cytomegalovirus exposure and HLA in healthy donors. This clone was seen once. The germline V gene has CDR1 MNHEY and CDR2 SMNVEV (reference sequence). CDR3 length equals 13 residues. V lost 3 bases to trimming and J lost 2 bases, with 8 bases between them. PCR primers comprised 60 Vbeta and 13 Jbeta primers. Assay used: immunoSEQ multiplex PCR; TCRdb lists only in-frame clones, some missing. The table lists 150,000 to 180,000 clones, around 80% of them singletons, with roughly 5.3% in the top ten. The sequence came from a woman aged 35 to 49 in good health and CMV-seropositive. The sample consisted of PBMCs. The chain has TRBV27 and TRBJ2-7; the D gene is possibly TRBD1 (5 bases). The CDR3 spells CASSLGRTYEQYF. As DNA, the CDR3 is TGTGCCAGCAGTTTGGGGCGGACCTACGAGCAGTACTTC.